This entry features one T cell receptor beta chain sequence. Its antigen is unidentified. The data stem from a study of T cell repertoires in cytomegalovirus infection. Trimming at V came to 4 bases and at J to 2 bases, leaving 11 bases not matched to a gene. Germline CDR1 is SGHDT and CDR2 is YYEEEE. The CDR3 contains 16 residues. TCRdb reprocessed the reads with MiXCR, giving one entry per CDR3 protein. Of about 830,000 distinct CDR3 sequences detected, around a third appear once; the ten largest clones hold around 12%. The TCR comes from a human donor in good health (CMV status not recorded). Some clones in this sample may be carry-over from other donors' samples. The V gene is TRBV5-6, the J gene TRBJ2-5, with 7 positions matching TRBD1. Here the sequenced sample was cultured CD8+ T cells from PBMCs, taken from culture after CMV antigen stimulation. The CDR3 reads CASSAPSQGSQETQYF. The CDR3 nucleotides read TGTGCCAGCAGCGCCCCTTCACAGGGGTCGCAAGAGACCCAGTACTTC.